These 10 T cell receptor beta chains came from one sample sequenced in a study of blood T cell repertoires in COVID-19. Sequencing was performed with immunoSEQ multiplex PCR; in TCRdb, only in-frame clones are kept and a portion is missing. Seen here are 350,000 or so clones, about 87% observed once, and the top ten hold approximately 1.6%. Sequenced material: peripheral blood. These receptors came from a woman aged 25 to 39 with COVID-19, enrolled during active disease.

A few counts support this clone. This rearrangement joins TRBV19 to TRBJ1-2; TRBD1 matches at 8 bases. Germline assignment: CDR1 LNHDA and CDR2 SQIVND (reference sequence). The CDR3 consists of 13 residues. V lost 6 bases and J lost 2; bases outside the gene matches: 2. CDR3 DNA sequence: TGTGCCAGTAGCCGGGACAGGAACTATGGCTACACCTTC. It encodes CASSRDRNYGYTF.

This clone was seen more than once but under ten times. The chain uses TRBV6-5 and TRBJ2-5; no definite D call. Germline values: CDR1 MNHEY, CDR2 SVGAGI. Trimming pared 6 bases from V and 0 bases from J, leaving 5 bases between. There are 12 residues in the CDR3. The DNA of the CDR3 is TGTGCCAGCAGCAGAAACCAAGAGACCCAGTACTTC. Amino acids: CASSRNQETQYF.

The chain joins TRBV11-2 to TRBJ1-1; 8 nucleotides agree with TRBD1. V gave up 4 bases and J gave up 6 bases; unmatched junction bases: 7. This CDR3 spans 14 amino acids. From germline, CDR1 is SGHAT and CDR2 FQNNGV. Written as DNA, the CDR3 is TGTGCCAGCAGCTCCAATCCGACAGGGGCTGAAGCTTTCTTT. It codes for CASSSNPTGAEAFF. Looking up the rest from reference TRBV11-2 and TRBJ1-1 gives the full variable domain: EAGVAQSPRYKIIEKRQSVAFWCNPISGHATLYWYQQILGQGPKLLIQFQNNGVVDDSQLPKDRFSAERLKGVDSTLKIQPAKLEDSAVYLCASSSNPTGAEAFFGQGTRLTVV.

This clone was observed a few times. The chain links TRBV14 to TRBJ1-3, with D hard to call. The V gene lost 3 bases and the J gene lost 4 bases, with 4 bases spanning the gap. This CDR3 is 12 amino acids long. CDR1 is SGHDN and CDR2 is FVKESK in the germline V gene. The CDR3 loop reads CASSHLGNTIYF. CDR3 coding DNA: TGTGCCAGCAGCCACCTCGGAAACACCATATATTTT.

This clone was seen a handful of times. The chain is built from TRBV27 and TRBJ2-4; weak D call: TRBD2 (5 bases). From germline, CDR1 is MNHEY and CDR2 SMNVEV (reference sequence). V was shortened by 4 bases and J by 6 bases, with 10 bases between the two germline ends. This CDR3 contains 13 residues. CDR3: CASSSGSVNIQYF. As DNA, the CDR3 is TGTGCCAGCAGTTCCGGTAGCGTAAACATTCAGTACTTC.

The V and J genes are TRBV9 and TRBJ2-7; D is possibly TRBD1 (6 bases). Germline V gene sequence: CDR1 SGDLS, CDR2 YYNGEE. Trimming cost V 4 bases and J 5 bases, with 25 bases left between them. The CDR3 runs 17 residues. The chain's CDR3 is CASSPTGTTLGLNEQYF. The CDR3 coding sequence is TGTGCCAGCAGCCCAACCGGGACAACCCTTGGACTTAACGAGCAGTACTTC. The full variable domain, with the rest looked up from reference TRBV9 and TRBJ2-7, is DSGVTQTPKHLITATGQRVTLRCSPRSGDLSVYWYQQSLDQGLQFLIQYYNGEERAKGNILERFSAQQFPDLHSELNLSSLELGDSALYFCASSPTGTTLGLNEQYFGPGTRLTVT.

This clone was counted once. The genes are TRBV21-1 and TRBJ1-1; the listed D gene, TRBD1, was not tested against the DNA. TRBV21-1 is described as a pseudogene. There are 12 residues in the CDR3. The CDR3 DNA is TGTGCCAGCAGCAAAAAAGGGGATGAAGCTTTCTTT. It codes for CASSKKGDEAFF.

The chain combines TRBV6-5 with TRBJ1-1; D is ambiguous. Looked up from germline, CDR1 is MNHEY and CDR2 is SVGAGI. The CDR3 runs 13 residues. V lost 5 bases to trimming and J lost 7 bases, with 14 bases between them. CDR3 DNA: TGTGCCAGCAGTCCCGGGTTTTCCGGTGAAGCTTTCTTT. It encodes CASSPGFSGEAFF.

This chain links TRBV6-5 with TRBJ2-1; 9 nucleotides agree with TRBD1. The V segment lost 10 bases and the J segment 9 bases; nucleotides outside the gene matches: 10. From germline, CDR1 is MNHEY and CDR2 SVGAGI. CDR3 size: 13 residues. The CDR3 DNA follows: TGTGCCACCTGGACAGGGGTGGGGGGTGAGCAGTTCTTC. This sequence encodes CATWTGVGGEQFF.

The genes are TRBV29-1 and TRBJ1-1, with D tentatively TRBD1 (6 bases). The V end was cut by 6 bases, the J end by 1 base, with 12 bases between. CDR3 length equals 13 residues. The V gene's germline CDR1 is SQVTM and CDR2 ANQGSEA. The CDR3 here is CSVDLQGNTEAFF. The CDR3 region has the DNA TGCAGCGTCGACTTACAGGGGAACACTGAAGCTTTCTTT.